The present T cell receptor beta chain was sequenced within a study of blood T cell repertoires in COVID-19. Study-wide background: Sample material is recorded as cDNA or gDNA derived from T cells, B-cell-depleted T cells, or PBMCs.

Original data processing: Nucleated cell number was recorded as an estimate derived from reference gene primer amplification. Assay: immunoSEQ multiplex PCR; the TCRdb copy retains only in-frame clones and omits some. V and J calls and clone size follow that table, whereas D and trimming were derived from the DNA. The sample includes 350,000 to 550,000 clones, roughly nine tenths of them seen just once. Germline values: CDR1 SGHAT, CDR2 FQNNGV. The V end was cut by 0 bases, the J end by 4 bases, with 7 bases between. The CDR3 consists of 14 residues. The chain is built from TRBV11-2 and TRBJ2-1; D gene uncertain. The sequencing sample was made of PBMCs or T cells enriched from blood (not recorded which). This TCR came from a man aged 30 to 45 who had recovered from COVID-19. The CDR3 loop is CASSLEALYNEQFF. In nucleotides, the CDR3 is TGTGCCAGCAGCTTAGAAGCCTTATACAATGAGCAGTTCTTC.